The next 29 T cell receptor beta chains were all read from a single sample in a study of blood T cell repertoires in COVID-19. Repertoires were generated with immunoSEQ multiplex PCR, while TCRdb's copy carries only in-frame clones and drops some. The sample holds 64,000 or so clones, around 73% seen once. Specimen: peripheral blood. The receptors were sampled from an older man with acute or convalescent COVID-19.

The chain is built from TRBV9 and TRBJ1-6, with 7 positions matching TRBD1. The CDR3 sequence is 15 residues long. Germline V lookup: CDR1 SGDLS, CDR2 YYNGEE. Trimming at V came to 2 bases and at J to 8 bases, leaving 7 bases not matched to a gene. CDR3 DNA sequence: TGTGCCAGCAGCGTCTCCAACACAGGGGATTCACCCCTCCACTTT. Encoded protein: CASSVSNTGDSPLHF.

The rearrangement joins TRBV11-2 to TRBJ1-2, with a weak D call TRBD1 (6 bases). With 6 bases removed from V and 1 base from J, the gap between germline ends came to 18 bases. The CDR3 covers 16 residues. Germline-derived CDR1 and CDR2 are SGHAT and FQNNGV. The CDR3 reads CASRSGQIALNYGYTF. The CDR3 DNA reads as TGTGCCAGCAGATCCGGACAGATTGCTCTTAACTATGGCTACACCTTC.

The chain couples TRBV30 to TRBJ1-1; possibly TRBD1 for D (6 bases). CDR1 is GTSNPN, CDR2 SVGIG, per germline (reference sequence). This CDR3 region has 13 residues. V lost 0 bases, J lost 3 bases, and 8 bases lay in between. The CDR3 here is CAWSVQGYTEAFF. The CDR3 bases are TGTGCCTGGAGTGTACAGGGATACACTGAAGCTTTCTTT. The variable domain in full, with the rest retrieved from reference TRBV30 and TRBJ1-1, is SQTIHQWPATLVQPVGSPLSLECTVEGTSNPNLYWYRQAAGRGLQLLFYSVGIGQISSEVPQNLSASRPQDRQFILSSKKLLLSDSGFYLCAWSVQGYTEAFFGQGTRLTVV.

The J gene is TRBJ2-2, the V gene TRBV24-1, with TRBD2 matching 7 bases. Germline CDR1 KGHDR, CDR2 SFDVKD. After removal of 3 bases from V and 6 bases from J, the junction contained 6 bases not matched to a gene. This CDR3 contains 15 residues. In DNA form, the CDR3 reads TGTGCCACCAGTGATCCCGTAGGGAGGGCCGGGGAGCTGTTTTTT. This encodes CATSDPVGRAGELFF.

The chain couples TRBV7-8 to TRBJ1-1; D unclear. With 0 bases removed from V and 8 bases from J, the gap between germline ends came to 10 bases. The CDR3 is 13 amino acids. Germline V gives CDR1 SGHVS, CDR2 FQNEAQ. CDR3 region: CASSLAPGVEAFF. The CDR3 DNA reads TGTGCCAGCAGCTTAGCCCCCGGGGTGGAAGCTTTCTTT.

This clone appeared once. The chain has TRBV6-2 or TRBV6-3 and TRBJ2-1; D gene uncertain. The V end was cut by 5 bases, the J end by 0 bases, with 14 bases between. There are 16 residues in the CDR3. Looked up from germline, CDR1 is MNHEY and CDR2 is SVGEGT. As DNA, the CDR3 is TGTGCCAGCAGTGCCTCTGTGGTGAGCTCCTACAATGAGCAGTTCTTC. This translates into CASSASVVSSYNEQFF.

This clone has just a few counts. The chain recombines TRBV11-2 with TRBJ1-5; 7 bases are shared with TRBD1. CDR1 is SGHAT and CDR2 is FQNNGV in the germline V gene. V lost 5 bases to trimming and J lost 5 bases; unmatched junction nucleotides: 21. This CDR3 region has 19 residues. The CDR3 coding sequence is TGTGCCAGCAGCGCCCTGGATTTGGTAGGGGGCTTCAGGGATCAGCCCCAGCATTTT. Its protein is CASSALDLVGGFRDQPQHF.

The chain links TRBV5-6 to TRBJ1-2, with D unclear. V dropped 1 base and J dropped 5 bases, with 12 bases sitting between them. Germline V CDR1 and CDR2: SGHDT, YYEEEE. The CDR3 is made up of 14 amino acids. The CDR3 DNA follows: TGTGCCAGCAGCTTGACCCATCAGAAGTATGGCTACACCTTC. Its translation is CASSLTHQKYGYTF.

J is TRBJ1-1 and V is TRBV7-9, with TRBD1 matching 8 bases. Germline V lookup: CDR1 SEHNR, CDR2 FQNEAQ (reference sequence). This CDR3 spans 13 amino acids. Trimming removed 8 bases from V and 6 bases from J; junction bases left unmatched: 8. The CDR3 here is CASRTDREAEAFF. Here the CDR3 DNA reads TGTGCCAGCCGGACGGACAGGGAGGCTGAAGCTTTCTTT.

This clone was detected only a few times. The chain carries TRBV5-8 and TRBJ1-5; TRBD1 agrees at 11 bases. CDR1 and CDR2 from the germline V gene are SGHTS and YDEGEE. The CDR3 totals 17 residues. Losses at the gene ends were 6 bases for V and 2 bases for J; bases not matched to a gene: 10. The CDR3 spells CASIGQGAIEGNQPQHF. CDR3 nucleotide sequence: TGTGCCAGCATAGGACAGGGGGCTATAGAGGGCAATCAGCCCCAGCATTTT.

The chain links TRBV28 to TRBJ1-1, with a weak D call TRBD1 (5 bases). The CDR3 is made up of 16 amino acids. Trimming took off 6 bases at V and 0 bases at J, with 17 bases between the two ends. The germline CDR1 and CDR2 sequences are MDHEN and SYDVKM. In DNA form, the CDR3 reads TGTGCCAGCAGCCCTGCTACGCGGGGACTGAACACTGAAGCTTTCTTT. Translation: CASSPATRGLNTEAFF.

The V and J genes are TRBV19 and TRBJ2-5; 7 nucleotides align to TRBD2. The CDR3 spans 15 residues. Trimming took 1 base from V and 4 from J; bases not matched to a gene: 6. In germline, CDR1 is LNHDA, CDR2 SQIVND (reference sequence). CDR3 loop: CASSIAGGGGETQYF. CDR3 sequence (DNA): TGTGCCAGTAGTATAGCAGGAGGCGGGGGAGAGACCCAGTACTTC.

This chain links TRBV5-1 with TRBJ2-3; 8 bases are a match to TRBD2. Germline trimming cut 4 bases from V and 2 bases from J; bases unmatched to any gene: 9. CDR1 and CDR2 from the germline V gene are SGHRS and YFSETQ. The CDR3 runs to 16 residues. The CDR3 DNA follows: TGCGCCAGCAGCCCGGTGGTAGCGGGGTCCACAGATACGCAGTATTTT. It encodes CASSPVVAGSTDTQYF.

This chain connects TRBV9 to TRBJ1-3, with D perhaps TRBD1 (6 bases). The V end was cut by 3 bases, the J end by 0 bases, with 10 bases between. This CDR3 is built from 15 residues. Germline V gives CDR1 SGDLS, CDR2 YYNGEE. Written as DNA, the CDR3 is TGTGCCAGCAGCGCCCGGACAGTCTCTGGAAACACCATATATTTT. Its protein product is CASSARTVSGNTIYF.

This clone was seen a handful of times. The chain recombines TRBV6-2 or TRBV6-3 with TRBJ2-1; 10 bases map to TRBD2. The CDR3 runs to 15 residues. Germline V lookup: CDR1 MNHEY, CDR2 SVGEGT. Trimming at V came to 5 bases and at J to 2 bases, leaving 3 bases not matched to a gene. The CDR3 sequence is CASSPGTSAYNEQFF. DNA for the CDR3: TGTGCCAGCAGTCCCGGGACTAGCGCCTACAATGAGCAGTTCTTC.

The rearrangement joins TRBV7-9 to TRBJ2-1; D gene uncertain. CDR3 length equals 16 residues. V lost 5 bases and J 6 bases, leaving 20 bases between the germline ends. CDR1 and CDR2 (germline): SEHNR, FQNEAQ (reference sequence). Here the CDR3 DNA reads TGTGCCAGCAGCCATCCGAGCAAGAGGCCTACCAATGAGCAGTTCTTC. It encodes CASSHPSKRPTNEQFF.

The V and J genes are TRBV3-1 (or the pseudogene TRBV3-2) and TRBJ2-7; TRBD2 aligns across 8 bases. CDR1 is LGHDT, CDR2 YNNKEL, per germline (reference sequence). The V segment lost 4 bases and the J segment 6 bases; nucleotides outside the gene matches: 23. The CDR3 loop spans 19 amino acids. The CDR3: CASSRVLISGIRITSEQYF. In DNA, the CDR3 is TGTGCCAGCAGCCGCGTCCTTATTAGCGGGATCCGGATTACGTCCGAGCAGTACTTC.

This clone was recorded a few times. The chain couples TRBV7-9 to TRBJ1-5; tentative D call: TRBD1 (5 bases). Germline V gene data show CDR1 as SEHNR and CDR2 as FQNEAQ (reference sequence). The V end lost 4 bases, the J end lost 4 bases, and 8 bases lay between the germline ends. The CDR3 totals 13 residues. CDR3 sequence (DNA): TGTGCCAGCAGCTATGGGGGGAATCAGCCCCAGCATTTT. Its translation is CASSYGGNQPQHF.

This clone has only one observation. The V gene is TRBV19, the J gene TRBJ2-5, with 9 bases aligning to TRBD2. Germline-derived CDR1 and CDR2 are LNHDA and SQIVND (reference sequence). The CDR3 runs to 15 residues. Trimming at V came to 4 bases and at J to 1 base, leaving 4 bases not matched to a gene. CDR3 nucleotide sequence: TGTGCCAGTAGTACCACTAGCGGGCCCCAAGAGACCCAGTACTTC. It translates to CASSTTSGPQETQYF.

The CDR3 DNA follows: TGTGCCAGCAGTCAACCCCGGGGACAGTCGGAGCCCCAGCATTTT. Translated, it gives CASSQPRGQSEPQHF. V usage is TRBV28 and J usage is TRBJ1-5, with 7 bases identical to TRBD1. V lost 5 bases and J lost 8; bases outside the gene matches: 12. The CDR3 covers 15 residues. Looked up from germline, CDR1 is MDHEN and CDR2 is SYDVKM.

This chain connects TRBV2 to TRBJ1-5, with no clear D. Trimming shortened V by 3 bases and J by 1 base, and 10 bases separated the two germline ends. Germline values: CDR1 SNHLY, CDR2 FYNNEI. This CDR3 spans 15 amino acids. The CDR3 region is CASSERSGSNQPQHF. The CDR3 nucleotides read TGTGCCAGCAGTGAGAGGTCTGGGAGCAATCAGCCCCAGCATTTT. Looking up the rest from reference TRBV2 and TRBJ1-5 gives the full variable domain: EPEVTQTPSHQVTQMGQEVILRCVPISNHLYFYWYRQILGQKVEFLVSFYNNEISEKSEIFDDQFSVERPDGSNFTLKIRSTKLEDSAMYFCASSERSGSNQPQHFGDGTRLSIL.

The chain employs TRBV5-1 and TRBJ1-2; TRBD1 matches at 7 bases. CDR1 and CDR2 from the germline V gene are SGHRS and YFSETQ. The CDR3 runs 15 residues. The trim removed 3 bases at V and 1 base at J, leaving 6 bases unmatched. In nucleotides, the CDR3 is TGCGCCAGCAGCTCTGGGGACAGCTTTAACTATGGCTACACCTTC. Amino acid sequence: CASSSGDSFNYGYTF.

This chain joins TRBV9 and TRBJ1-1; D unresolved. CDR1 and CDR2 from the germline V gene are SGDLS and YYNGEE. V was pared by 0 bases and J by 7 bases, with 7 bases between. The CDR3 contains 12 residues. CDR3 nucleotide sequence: TGTGCCAGCAGCGTAGGCGGAAATGAAGCTTTCTTT. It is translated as CASSVGGNEAFF.

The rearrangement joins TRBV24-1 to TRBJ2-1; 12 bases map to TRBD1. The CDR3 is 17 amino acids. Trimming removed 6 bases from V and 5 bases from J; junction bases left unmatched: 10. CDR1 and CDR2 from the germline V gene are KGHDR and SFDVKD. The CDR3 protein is CATSPRAGTGGHNEQFF. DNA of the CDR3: TGTGCCACCAGTCCTCGCGCCGGGACAGGGGGCCACAATGAGCAGTTCTTC.

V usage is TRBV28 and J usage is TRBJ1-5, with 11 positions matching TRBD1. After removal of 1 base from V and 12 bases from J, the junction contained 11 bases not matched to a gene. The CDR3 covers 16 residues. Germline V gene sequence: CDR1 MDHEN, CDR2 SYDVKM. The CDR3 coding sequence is TGTGCCAGCAGTTTATCAACCCGAGGACAGGGGGCGAACCAGCATTTT. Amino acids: CASSLSTRGQGANQHF.

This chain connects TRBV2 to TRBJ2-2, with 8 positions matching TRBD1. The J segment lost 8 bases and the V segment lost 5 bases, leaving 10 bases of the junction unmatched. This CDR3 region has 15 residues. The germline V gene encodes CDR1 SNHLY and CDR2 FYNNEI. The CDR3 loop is CASSPFLRGQGELFF. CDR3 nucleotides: TGTGCCAGCAGTCCCTTCCTCAGGGGGCAGGGGGAGCTGTTTTTT.

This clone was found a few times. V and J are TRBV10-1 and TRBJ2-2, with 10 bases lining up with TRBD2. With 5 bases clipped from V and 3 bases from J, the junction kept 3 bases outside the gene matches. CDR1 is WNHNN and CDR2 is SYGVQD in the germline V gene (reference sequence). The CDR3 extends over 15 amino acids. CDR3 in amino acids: CASSPSGRDTGELFF. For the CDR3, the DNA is TGCGCCAGCAGTCCGAGCGGGAGGGACACCGGGGAGCTGTTTTTT.

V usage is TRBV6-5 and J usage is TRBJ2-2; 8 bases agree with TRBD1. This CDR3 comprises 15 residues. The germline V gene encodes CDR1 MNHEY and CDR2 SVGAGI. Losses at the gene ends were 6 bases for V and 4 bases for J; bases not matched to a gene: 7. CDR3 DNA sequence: TGTGCCAGCAGCCGGACAGGGTTCGCCACCGGGGAGCTGTTTTTT. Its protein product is CASSRTGFATGELFF.

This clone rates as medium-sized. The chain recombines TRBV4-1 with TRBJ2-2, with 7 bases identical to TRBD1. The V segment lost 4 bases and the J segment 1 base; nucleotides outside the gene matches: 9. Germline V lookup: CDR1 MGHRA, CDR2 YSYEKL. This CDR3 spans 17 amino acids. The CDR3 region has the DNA TGCGCCAGCAGCCCTATTGACGGGACAGAGAACACCGGGGAGCTGTTTTTT. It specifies CASSPIDGTENTGELFF.